This T cell receptor (beta chain) was retrieved from a study of blood T cell repertoires in COVID-19. Across the study: The United States, Italy and Spain were the sources of the acute and convalescent COVID-19 samples. Nucleic acid was either cDNA or gDNA, and it came from T cells, B-cell-depleted T cells, or PBMCs.

Per the germline V gene, CDR1 is SNHLY and CDR2 is FYNNEI. Trimming cost V 3 bases and J 8 bases, with 7 bases left between them. The CDR3 covers 11 residues. Methods used by the authors: Reference gene primers were amplified, and this amplification served to estimate nucleated cell counts. The data were produced by immunoSEQ multiplex PCR, yet TCRdb's version contains in-frame clones alone and is incomplete. Clone size and the V and J calls come from that table; the DNA yielded D and trimming. This sample has 85,000 to 90,000 clones; approximately 90% occur once, and the top ten carry about 2.3%. Sequenced input: peripheral blood. The rearrangement links TRBV2 to TRBJ1-2; no reliable D call. This clonotype was obtained from a human donor with active COVID-19. The donor label of this sample is uncertain. The CDR3 region has the DNA TGTGCCAGCAGTGATTTGGAGGGCTACACCTTC. It encodes CASSDLEGYTF.